Described below is a single T cell receptor (beta chain) sequence and its context. Its target is unknown. This sample stems from a study of shared clonotypes between healthy human individuals. Terminally differentiated effector memory CD45RA+ cells were excluded from the naive CD8 cells, which were CD45RO-negative and positively selected for CCR7. The donors, healthy adults who were HIV-negative, had experienced no recent acute infections or vaccinations. Generated by immunoSEQ multiplex PCR, the TCRdb table keeps only in-frame clones and is missing some. The table includes about 2 million clones, about 95% detected once. The J segment lost 6 bases and the V segment lost 3 bases, leaving 1 base of the junction unmatched. There are 12 residues in the CDR3. Germline V gene sequence: CDR1 WNHNN, CDR2 SYGVQD (reference sequence). Findings and limits, study-wide: Clonotypes which were not shared had lower generation probabilities than clonotypes that all four donors shared. The donor pool, a small one, limited the genetic and exposure-history diversity represented.

V gene TRBV10-1 combines with J gene TRBJ1-1; 7 bases match TRBD1. Sequenced sample: naive CD8+ T cells sorted from blood. This sequence originates from a young man in good health. The CDR3 spells CASSDTGAEAFF. CDR3 nucleotide sequence: TGCGCCAGCAGTGATACAGGGGCTGAAGCTTTCTTT.